This T cell receptor (beta chain) was captured in a study of early T cells in non-severe SARS-CoV-2 infection. Trimming removed 2 bases from V and 7 bases from J, with 8 bases in between. The CDR3 is 12 residues long. Per the germline V gene, CDR1 is SGHAT and CDR2 is FQNNGV. TCRdb reanalysed the 5' RACE reads using MiXCR and keeps one entry per CDR3 protein. The data show 53,000 or so distinct CDR3 sequences, with 6% to 8% seen just once and 5% to 6.5% held by the top ten. The table lists this clonotype with a few counts. The receptor was isolated from an adult who was a healthcare worker with PCR-confirmed SARS-CoV-2 infection or an uninfected control (not recorded which). The sequenced sample consisted of whole blood. The rearrangement joins TRBV11-2 to TRBJ1-2, with a tentative D call TRBD1 (5 bases). Here the CDR3 DNA reads TGTGCCAGCAGCTTAAGGGGATCTGGCTACACCTTC. This encodes CASSLRGSGYTF.